This TCR beta chain was sequenced in a study of blood T cell repertoires in COVID-19. This CDR3 comprises 14 residues. Germline V gives CDR1 SGHNT, CDR2 YYREEE (reference sequence). Trimming took 4 bases from V and 9 from J, leaving 17 bases between them. Profiling relied on immunoSEQ multiplex PCR, and the TCRdb table lists in-frame clones only, not all of them. The sample shows more than 100,000 clones, 75% to 90% of them seen only once. This clonotype was obtained from a human donor in a cohort sampled during active COVID-19. The chain carries TRBV5-4 and TRBJ2-1; D might be TRBD2 (7 bases). Sequenced material: peripheral blood. CDR3 bases: TGTGCCAGCAGCCCGGTGGGAGGGGGTGGTGAGCAGTTCTTC. It codes for CASSPVGGGGEQFF.